Listed below are T cell receptor beta chains from one sample, sequenced in a study of beta chain features in type 1 diabetes. TCRdb's copy holds only in-frame clones and misses some; the assay was immunoSEQ multiplex PCR. The sample lists about 140,000 clones; roughly 10% were seen once. The specimen sequenced was central memory CD4+ T cells from blood. Receptors originate from a woman aged 40 to 50 in good health. The CDR3 runs from the conserved cysteine through the conserved F or W. Fields, in order: CDR3 length, clone size, V gene, D gene, J gene, CDR3 protein, CDR3 DNA. A D gene is named only where the DNA matches it firmly. Clone size is stated in some rows and not others, as once, few, many or a class when expanded.

>14|-|TRBV5-1|TRBD2|TRBJ2-7
CANRTERGSYEQYF
TGCGCCAACAGGACCGAGCGGGGATCCTACGAGCAGTACTTC
>13|-|TRBV6-6|-|TRBJ1-2
CASSSFRGDGYTF
TGTGCCAGCAGTTCCTTCCGGGGAGATGGCTACACCTTC
>13|-|TRBV19|TRBD1|TRBJ1-6
CASTQDRASPLHF
TGTGCCAGTACCCAGGACAGGGCTTCACCCCTCCACTTT
>15|few|TRBV6-5|TRBD1|TRBJ2-7
CASSPGWDRVYEQYF
TGTGCCAGCAGTCCTGGCTGGGACAGGGTCTACGAGCAGTACTTC
>13|-|TRBV18|-|TRBJ2-7
CASSLALGVEQYF
TGTGCCAGCTCACTAGCCCTCGGGGTTGAGCAGTACTTC
>14|few|TRBV6-5|TRBD1|TRBJ2-7
CAVSRGRDLYEQYF
TGTGCCGTCTCCAGGGGGCGTGATCTCTACGAGCAGTACTTC
>15|few|TRBV7-2|-|TRBJ2-2
CASSLEGLHTGELFF
TGTGCCAGCAGCTTAGAAGGACTCCACACCGGGGAGCTGTTTTTT
>13|few|TRBV10-3|-|TRBJ2-1
CAIRVESGNEQFF
TGTGCCATCAGAGTCGAATCGGGGAATGAGCAGTTCTTC
>23|many|TRBV23-1|TRBD2|TRBJ2-5
CASSQSGPHRWGQLAGAQETQYF
TGCGCCAGCAGTCAATCTGGTCCACACAGGTGGGGTCAACTAGCGGGGGCCCAAGAGACCCAGTACTTC
>15|few|TRBV29-1|TRBD1|TRBJ1-1
CSVGTPGGGQGATFF
TGCAGCGTTGGGACCCCTGGGGGCGGACAGGGAGCGACTTTCTTT
>12|-|TRBV5-1|-|TRBJ2-7
CASSPQDYEQYF
TGCGCCAGCAGCCCACAAGACTACGAGCAGTACTTC
>13|few|TRBV18|-|TRBJ2-7
CASSLAQTYEQYF
TGTGCCAGCTCACTCGCACAGACCTACGAGCAGTACTTC
>15|-|TRBV19|TRBD1|TRBJ2-5
CASSPTGIGQETQYF
TGTGCCAGTAGCCCGACAGGGATAGGGCAAGAGACCCAGTACTTC
>16|few|TRBV27|-|TRBJ2-7
CASSLSTLGSSYEQYF
TGTGCCAGCAGTTTATCCACGCTCGGGAGCTCCTACGAGCAGTACTTC
>17|-|TRBV11-3|TRBD2|TRBJ2-2
CASSLVASGGASGELFF
TGTGCCAGCAGCTTAGTCGCTAGCGGGGGGGCCTCCGGGGAGCTGTTTTTT
>16|few|TRBV6-1|TRBD2|TRBJ2-3
CASSVHSGGPGDTQYF
TGTGCCAGCAGTGTCCATAGCGGGGGGCCCGGGGATACGCAGTATTTT
>15|many|TRBV10-3|TRBD1|TRBJ2-3
CAIRSGQGSTDTQYF
TGTGCCATCAGGAGCGGACAGGGCAGCACAGATACGCAGTATTTT
>17|many|TRBV10-3|TRBD2|TRBJ2-1
CAISASGTSGGDNEQFF
TGTGCCATCAGTGCCTCCGGGACTAGCGGGGGGGACAATGAGCAGTTCTTC
>13|-|TRBV7-2|-|TRBJ1-5
CASGYTADQPQHF
TGTGCCAGCGGATACACAGCAGATCAGCCCCAGCATTTT
>15|-|TRBV19|-|TRBJ1-2
CASSIYERSYYGYTF
TGTGCCAGTAGTATATACGAGAGATCCTACTATGGCTACACCTTC
>15|-|TRBV9|-|TRBJ1-2
CASSVDPGLAVGYTF
TGTGCCAGCAGCGTAGACCCAGGGCTCGCGGTAGGCTACACCTTC
>17|few|TRBV2|TRBD2|TRBJ2-1
CASTAEGLGLAGREQFF
TGTGCCAGCACCGCTGAGGGCCTCGGACTAGCGGGGCGGGAGCAGTTCTTC
>15|-|TRBV5-1|-|TRBJ1-2
CASSPGISPPYGYTF
TGCGCCAGCAGCCCCGGGATTTCGCCGCCTTATGGCTACACCTTC
>16|-|TRBV7-2|TRBD1|TRBJ1-5
CASSPHRGGSNQPQHF
TGTGCCAGCAGCCCCCACAGGGGAGGTAGCAATCAGCCCCAGCATTTT
>14|-|TRBV27|TRBD1|TRBJ2-5
CAIGTGGLGETQYF
TGTGCCATCGGGACAGGGGGTCTTGGGGAGACCCAGTACTTC
>17|-|TRBV19|TRBD2|TRBJ2-1
CASSIDLGGADPNEQFF
TGTGCCAGTAGTATAGACCTCGGGGGGGCCGATCCCAATGAGCAGTTCTTC
>16|few|TRBV4-3|-|TRBJ1-2
CASSQVLYVEDYGYTF
TGCGCCAGCAGCCAAGTGTTGTATGTGGAGGATTATGGCTACACCTTC
>15|-|TRBV7-2|TRBD1|TRBJ1-6
CASSLSNRGNSPLHF
TGTGCCAGCAGCTTATCGAACAGGGGGAATTCACCCCTCCACTTT
>14|few|TRBV5-1|-|TRBJ2-5
CASSTSLREETQYF
TGCGCCAGCAGCACCAGCCTCAGGGAAGAGACCCAGTACTTC
>15|few|TRBV18|-|TRBJ1-1
CASSPPSVSETEAFF
TGTGCCAGCTCACCACCTAGCGTAAGCGAGACTGAAGCTTTCTTT
>16|many|TRBV6-6|TRBD1|TRBJ2-7
CASSPGTGKSSYEQYF
TGTGCCAGCAGCCCCGGGACAGGGAAGAGCTCCTACGAGCAGTACTTC
>12|-|TRBV18|-|TRBJ2-5
CASSPGGETQYF
TGTGCCAGCTCACCAGGCGGGGAGACCCAGTACTTC
>13|many|TRBV18|TRBD1|TRBJ2-3
CASSPGTGGAQYF
TGTGCCAGCTCACCAGGGACAGGGGGCGCGCAGTATTTT
>15|-|TRBV6-6|TRBD2|TRBJ2-7
CASSGPPGGAYEQYF
TGTGCCAGCAGTGGCCCACCGGGGGGGGCCTACGAGCAGTACTTC
>16|-|TRBV4-1|TRBD1|TRBJ2-7
CASSHGQGAPSYEQYF
TGCGCCAGCAGCCACGGACAGGGGGCTCCCTCCTACGAGCAGTACTTC
>16|-|TRBV18|-|TRBJ2-1
CASSRAFGDGYNEQFF
TGTGCCAGCTCACGAGCCTTCGGGGATGGGTACAATGAGCAGTTCTTC
>15|many|TRBV9|-|TRBJ1-3
CASSVLDDSGNTIYF
TGTGCCAGCAGCGTATTAGATGACTCTGGAAACACCATATATTTT
>13|few|TRBV14|-|TRBJ1-1
CASSFSRNTEAFF
TGTGCCAGCAGCTTCTCTCGGAACACTGAAGCTTTCTTT